A selection of T cell receptor beta chains follows, all from one sample in a study of blood T cell repertoires in COVID-19. The method was immunoSEQ multiplex PCR; TCRdb's version includes in-frame clones alone and lacks a portion of them. The table lists 390,000 or so clones, approximately 87% of them singletons. The sequencing input was PBMCs or T cells enriched from blood (not recorded which). These receptors came from a woman aged 50 to 60 who had recovered from COVID-19. CDR3s include the opening cysteine and the closing phenylalanine or tryptophan. D genes are given only for firm matches. Clone size is not always given. Where it is, it says once, few, many or a class for expanded clones.

J gene,D gene,V gene,clone size,CDR3 protein,CDR3 DNA
TRBJ2-5,TRBD2,TRBV5-1,NA,CASSLGPAGTQETQYF,TGCGCCAGCAGCTTGGGGCCAGCGGGGACCCAAGAGACCCAGTACTTC
TRBJ1-2,TRBD1,TRBV28,NA,CASNQGGRENGYTF,TGTGCCAGCAACCAAGGGGGCAGGGAGAATGGCTACACCTTC
TRBJ2-3,NA,TRBV2,NA,CASSESLMSGSTDTQYF,TGTGCCAGCAGTGAATCATTGATGTCGGGAAGCACAGATACGCAGTATTTT
TRBJ2-7,NA,TRBV10-3,NA,CAISRQGTYEQYF,TGTGCCATATCTCGGCAGGGGACGTACGAGCAGTACTTC
TRBJ1-5,TRBD1,TRBV6-2/TRBV6-3,NA,CASSGQGSTQPQHF,TGTGCCAGCAGTGGACAGGGGTCGACTCAGCCCCAGCATTTT
TRBJ1-6,TRBD1,TRBV2,NA,CASSLQGFHNSPLHF,TGTGCCAGCAGTTTACAGGGGTTCCATAATTCACCCCTCCACTTT
TRBJ1-2,NA,TRBV30,NA,CAWTQGGGGRLYGYTF,TGTGCCTGGACCCAAGGGGGGGGCGGGCGACTCTATGGCTACACCTTC
TRBJ1-5,NA,TRBV13,NA,CASSCRGGNQPQHF,TGTGCCAGCAGCTGCAGGGGTGGCAATCAGCCCCAGCATTTT
TRBJ1-2,NA,TRBV6-5,NA,CASSSPGQTNYGYTF,TGTGCCAGCAGTTCGCCAGGGCAGACTAACTATGGCTACACCTTC
TRBJ2-3,TRBD2,TRBV9,NA,CASTRGLQGGDTQYF,TGTGCCAGCACCCGGGGACTACAAGGTGGAGATACGCAGTATTTT
TRBJ2-5,TRBD2,TRBV5-1,NA,CASTWTSGGQETQYF,TGCGCCAGCACCTGGACTAGCGGGGGCCAAGAGACCCAGTACTTC
TRBJ2-1,NA,TRBV6-5,NA,CASTRGGAEYNEQFF,TGTGCCAGCACCCGTGGCGGGGCCGAGTACAATGAGCAGTTCTTC
TRBJ2-3,NA,TRBV19,NA,CASSIDPGTPSYQDTQYF,TGTGCCAGTAGTATAGATCCCGGGACACCGAGTTATCAGGATACGCAGTATTTT
TRBJ2-1,TRBD2,TRBV6-2/TRBV6-3,NA,CASSPTLGSGGVDEQFF,TGTGCCAGCAGTCCCACCCTAGGGAGCGGGGGAGTCGATGAGCAGTTCTTC
TRBJ2-3,TRBD2,TRBV30,NA,CAWSVQAGDTQYF,TGTGCCTGGAGTGTTCAAGCGGGGGATACGCAGTATTTT
TRBJ1-2,TRBD1,TRBV2,NA,CASCPGQGGANYGYTF,TGTGCCAGTTGTCCGGGACAGGGGGGGGCAAACTATGGCTACACCTTC
TRBJ1-4,TRBD1,TRBV5-4,NA,CASSADRVVEKLFF,TGTGCCAGCAGCGCGGACAGGGTCGTTGAAAAACTGTTTTTT
TRBJ2-7,NA,TRBV27,NA,CASSLASSYEQYF,TGTGCCAGCAGTTTGGCCAGTTCCTACGAGCAGTACTTC
TRBJ1-2,NA,TRBV28,NA,CASSPTTSNYGYTF,TGTGCCAGCAGTCCAACTACAAGCAACTATGGCTACACCTTC
TRBJ1-1,NA,TRBV30,once,CAWSVGTSKTEAFF,TGTGCCTGGAGTGTCGGGACAAGTAAGACTGAAGCTTTCTTT
TRBJ1-1,TRBD1,TRBV7-8,NA,CASSLRRGQGRMNTEAFF,TGTGCCAGCAGCTTAAGGCGGGGACAGGGGAGAATGAACACTGAAGCTTTCTTT
TRBJ1-2,NA,TRBV14,NA,CASSQLFYGYTF,TGTGCCAGCAGCCAACTTTTTTATGGCTACACCTTC
TRBJ2-1,NA,TRBV4-1,NA,CASSQDLISLLPREQFF,TGCGCCAGCAGCCAAGATCTCATAAGTCTCCTCCCCAGGGAGCAGTTCTTC
TRBJ1-2,NA,TRBV11-1,NA,CASSLDGAPRGYTF,TGTGCCAGCAGCTTAGATGGGGCGCCCCGAGGCTACACCTTC
TRBJ2-2,NA,TRBV2,NA,CASRPAGNTGELFF,TGTGCCAGCAGGCCCGCAGGGAACACCGGGGAGCTGTTTTTT
TRBJ1-1,NA,TRBV5-1,NA,CASSLRQGKNTEAFF,TGCGCCAGCAGCTTGAGGCAGGGGAAGAACACTGAAGCTTTCTTT
TRBJ1-6,NA,TRBV11-3,few,CASSLDGVSPLHF,TGTGCCAGCAGCTTAGACGGGGTTTCACCCCTCCACTTT
TRBJ1-2,NA,TRBV6-2/TRBV6-3,NA,CASGNSRVPYGYTF,TGTGCCAGCGGTAACTCCAGGGTCCCCTATGGCTACACCTTC
TRBJ1-5,TRBD1,TRBV12-3/TRBV12-4,NA,CASSGTGSQPQHF,TGTGCCAGCAGTGGGACAGGGAGTCAGCCCCAGCATTTT
TRBJ1-5,NA,TRBV4-1,NA,CASSQDLRQFGNQPQHF,TGCGCCAGCAGCCAAGACTTGAGACAGTTCGGCAATCAGCCCCAGCATTTT
TRBJ2-1,NA,TRBV10-3,few,CAISEDRTEQFF,TGTGCCATCAGTGAGGACAGGACAGAGCAGTTCTTC
TRBJ1-1,NA,TRBV10-3,NA,CAIKDIEDTEAFF,TGTGCCATCAAGGACATTGAGGACACTGAAGCTTTCTTT
TRBJ2-6,TRBD1,TRBV4-2,NA,CASGFRDRAGANVLTF,TGTGCCAGCGGATTCCGGGACAGGGCTGGGGCCAACGTCCTGACTTTC
TRBJ1-1,TRBD1,TRBV10-3,NA,CAISGGQVTLNTEAFF,TGTGCCATCAGTGGGGGACAGGTGACCCTGAACACTGAAGCTTTCTTT
TRBJ1-1,TRBD1,TRBV7-8,NA,CASSSTDRGDEAFF,TGTGCCAGCAGCTCGACGGACAGGGGGGATGAAGCTTTCTTT
TRBJ1-2,NA,TRBV18,NA,CASSPTVTGGYTF,TGTGCCAGCTCACCCACGGTTACGGGAGGCTACACCTTC
TRBJ1-3,NA,TRBV12-3/TRBV12-4,NA,CASRDSRPNTIYF,TGTGCCAGCAGGGACTCTCGACCCAACACCATATATTTT
TRBJ1-4,NA,TRBV5-1,NA,CASSFGRGRTNEKLFF,TGCGCCAGCAGCTTTGGGAGAGGGCGCACTAATGAAAAACTGTTTTTT
TRBJ1-4,NA,TRBV11-2,once,CASSLGGPANEKLFF,TGTGCCAGCAGCTTAGGGGGGCCCGCTAATGAAAAACTGTTTTTT
TRBJ2-7,TRBD1,TRBV30,NA,CAWSLSGQGYEQYF,TGTGCCTGGAGTCTCTCGGGACAGGGGTACGAGCAGTACTTC
TRBJ1-1,NA,TRBV19,NA,CASSGGPAYRRDTEAFF,TGTGCCAGTAGCGGGGGTCCCGCTTACAGGCGGGACACTGAAGCTTTCTTT
TRBJ1-2,NA,TRBV28,NA,CASTSGRGYTF,TGTGCCAGCACAAGTGGGAGAGGCTACACCTTC
TRBJ1-5,NA,TRBV2,NA,CASSENLAGNQPQHF,TGTGCCAGCAGTGAGAACCTCGCGGGCAATCAGCCCCAGCATTTT
TRBJ1-2,NA,TRBV6-5,NA,CASSQQGRGYTF,TGTGCCAGCAGTCAACAGGGACGTGGCTACACCTTC
TRBJ1-1,NA,TRBV5-1,NA,CASSLVEGSEAFF,TGCGCCAGCAGCTTGGTGGAGGGGTCTGAAGCTTTCTTT
TRBJ2-4,NA,TRBV19,many,CASSMATGPIQYF,TGTGCCAGTAGTATGGCTACAGGACCCATTCAGTACTTC
TRBJ1-4,NA,TRBV7-9,NA,CASSLQINEKLFF,TGTGCCAGCAGCTTGCAGATTAATGAAAAACTGTTTTTT
TRBJ1-5,NA,TRBV7-2,NA,CASSSGQTVGNQPQHF,TGTGCCAGCAGCTCAGGACAGACCGTTGGCAATCAGCCCCAGCATTTT
TRBJ2-1,TRBD1,TRBV7-9,NA,CASSLIPDRARNEQFF,TGTGCCAGCAGCTTAATCCCCGACAGGGCCAGGAATGAGCAGTTCTTC
TRBJ2-2,NA,TRBV5-1,few,CASFPTPRGAGTGELFF,TGCGCCAGCTTCCCCACCCCCAGGGGCGCCGGGACCGGGGAGCTGTTTTTT
TRBJ1-2,TRBD1,TRBV19,NA,CASSPEGALSGYTF,TGTGCCAGTAGCCCTGAGGGGGCTTTGTCGGGCTACACCTTC
TRBJ1-3,NA,TRBV18,NA,CASSTGSGTIYF,TGTGCCAGCTCAACAGGGAGCGGCACCATATATTTT
TRBJ2-5,TRBD2,TRBV24-1,NA,CATRGTSGTQYF,TGTGCCACCAGGGGGACTAGCGGGACCCAGTACTTC
TRBJ2-5,NA,TRBV15,NA,CATSRALATGTETQYF,TGTGCCACCAGCAGAGCCTTAGCGACGGGTACGGAGACCCAGTACTTC
TRBJ1-5,NA,TRBV28,NA,CASRSERSNQPQHF,TGTGCCAGCAGGTCGGAGCGTAGCAATCAGCCCCAGCATTTT
TRBJ2-5,TRBD2,TRBV7-8,once,CASSSHRTSERETQYF,TGTGCCAGCAGCTCACATCGGACTAGTGAGCGAGAGACCCAGTACTTC
TRBJ2-3,TRBD1,TRBV5-1,NA,CASSLRQGASDTQYF,TGCGCCAGCAGCTTAAGACAGGGGGCATCAGATACGCAGTATTTT
TRBJ2-1,TRBD2,TRBV3-1/TRBV3-2,NA,CASSQPGGSEQFF,TGTGCCAGCAGCCAACCGGGGGGGAGTGAGCAGTTCTTC
TRBJ1-1,TRBD1,TRBV7-9,NA,CASSLPLSLTGPTEAFF,TGTGCCAGCAGCTTACCACTCAGCCTGACAGGGCCCACTGAAGCTTTCTTT